Given below is one T cell receptor (beta chain) in context. Its antigen remains unidentified. This sample stems from a study of identical twins. Overall study results and limits: Conclusions came from cross-sectional statistical analysis, not from following the same donors. Reduced insertions were recorded for abundant cord blood beta clonotypes, with no such pattern in memory repertoires.

The CDR3 covers 14 residues. With V trimmed by 0 bases and J by 3 bases, 1 base remained unmatched. Germline assignment: CDR1 KGHSH and CDR2 LQKENI. Template switching (which added a universal primer site) was used, and cDNA carried unique molecular identifiers. TCRdb itself ran the 5' RACE reads through MiXCR, one entry per CDR3 protein. The sample contains around 480,000 distinct CDR3 sequences, roughly an eighth of which appear only once. These same records also appear under a second study, on yellow fever vaccine responses in identical twins.

This TCR derives from a woman aged 18-29 years in good health. Sequencing used CD4+ T cells sorted from blood. The chain uses TRBV18 and TRBJ2-7; 8 bases map to TRBD1. The CDR3 sequence: CASSPPTGVYEQYF. The CDR3 DNA reads TGTGCCAGCTCACCACCGACAGGGGTCTACGAGCAGTACTTC.